The next 3 T cell receptor beta chains were all read from a single sample in a study of blood T cell repertoires in COVID-19. This table comes from immunoSEQ multiplex PCR, and its TCRdb copy is limited to in-frame clones, with some not included. This sample has some 140,000 clones, with approximately 84% found just once. Material for sequencing was PBMCs or T cells enriched from blood (not recorded which). These receptors came from a man aged 35 to 55 with acute COVID-19.

The rearrangement joins TRBV9 to TRBJ2-1, with TRBD1 identical over 7 bases. J gave up 4 bases and V 4 bases, and 5 bases lay outside the gene matches. CDR1 and CDR2 from the germline V gene are SGDLS and YYNGEE. There are 14 residues in the CDR3. CDR3 protein: CASSRQGKYNEQFF. DNA for the CDR3: TGTGCCAGCAGCAGACAGGGAAAGTACAATGAGCAGTTCTTC.

This clone turned up a few times. J is TRBJ2-1 and V is TRBV19, with D unclear. Germline V gene sequence: CDR1 LNHDA, CDR2 SQIVND (reference sequence). CDR3 length: 14 amino acids. Trimming removed 0 bases at V and 4 bases at J, with 7 bases between. The CDR3 loop reads CASSIENGYNEQFF. Written as DNA, the CDR3 is TGTGCCAGTAGTATAGAGAACGGTTACAATGAGCAGTTCTTC.

V is TRBV7-2 and J is TRBJ2-3; no reliable D call. CDR1 is SGHTA, CDR2 FQGNSA, per germline. The V gene lost 2 bases and the J gene lost 6 bases, with 12 bases spanning the gap. The CDR3 sequence is 14 residues long. The CDR3 region is CASSLPGDGDTQYF. For the CDR3, the DNA is TGTGCCAGCAGCTTACCTGGAGATGGGGATACGCAGTATTTT.